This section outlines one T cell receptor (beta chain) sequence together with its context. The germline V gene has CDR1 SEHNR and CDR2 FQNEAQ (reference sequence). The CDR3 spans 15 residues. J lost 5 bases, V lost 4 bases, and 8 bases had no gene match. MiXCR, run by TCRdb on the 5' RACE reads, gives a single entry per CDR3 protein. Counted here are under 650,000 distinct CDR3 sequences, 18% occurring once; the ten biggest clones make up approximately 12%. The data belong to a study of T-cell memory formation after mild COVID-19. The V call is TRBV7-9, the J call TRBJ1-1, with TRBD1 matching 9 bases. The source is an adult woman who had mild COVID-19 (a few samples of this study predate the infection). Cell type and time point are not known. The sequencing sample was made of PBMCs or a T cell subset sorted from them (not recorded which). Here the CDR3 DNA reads TGTGCCAGCAGCTACGAACAGGGGGCAGGTACTGAAGCTTTCTTT. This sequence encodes CASSYEQGAGTEAFF.